This T cell receptor (beta chain) was captured by sequencing in a study of blood T cell repertoires in COVID-19. Study context: In each case, the material was cDNA or gDNA derived from T cells, B-cell-depleted T cells, or PBMCs.

Patients of the Seattle cohort, enrolled during active infection, were followed longitudinally. In germline, CDR1 is MDHEN, CDR2 SYDVKM. The CDR3 has 15 residues. With V trimmed by 8 bases and J by 4 bases, 9 bases remained unmatched. Assay used: immunoSEQ multiplex PCR; TCRdb lists only in-frame clones, some missing. The table has 150,000 to 200,000 clones, around four fifths seen once. V usage is TRBV28 and J usage is TRBJ2-1; the match to TRBD2 covers 9 bases. The sample was peripheral blood. This clonotype originated in a woman aged 80 or over with COVID-19, enrolled during active disease. This CDR3 is CASALAGERYNEQFF. The DNA for the CDR3 is TGTGCCAGCGCCTTAGCGGGGGAAAGATACAATGAGCAGTTCTTC.